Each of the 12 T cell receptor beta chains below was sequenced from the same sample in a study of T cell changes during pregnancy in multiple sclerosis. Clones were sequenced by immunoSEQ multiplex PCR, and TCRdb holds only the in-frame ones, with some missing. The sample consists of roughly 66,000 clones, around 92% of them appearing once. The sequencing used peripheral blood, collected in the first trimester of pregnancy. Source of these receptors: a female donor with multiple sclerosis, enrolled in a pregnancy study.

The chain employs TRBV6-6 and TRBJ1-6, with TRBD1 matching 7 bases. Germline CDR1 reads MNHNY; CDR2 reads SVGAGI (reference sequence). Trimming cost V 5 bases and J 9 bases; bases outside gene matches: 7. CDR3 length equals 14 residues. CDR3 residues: CASSKQGLASPLHF. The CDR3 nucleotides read TGTGCCAGCAGTAAACAGGGGCTGGCTTCACCCCTCCACTTT.

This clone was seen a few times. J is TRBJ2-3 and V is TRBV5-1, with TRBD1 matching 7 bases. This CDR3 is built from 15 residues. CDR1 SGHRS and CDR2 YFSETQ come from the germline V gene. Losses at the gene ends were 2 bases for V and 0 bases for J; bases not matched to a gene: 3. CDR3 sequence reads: CASSFGQVSTDTQYF. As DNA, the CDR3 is TGCGCCAGCAGCTTTGGACAGGTTAGCACAGATACGCAGTATTTT.

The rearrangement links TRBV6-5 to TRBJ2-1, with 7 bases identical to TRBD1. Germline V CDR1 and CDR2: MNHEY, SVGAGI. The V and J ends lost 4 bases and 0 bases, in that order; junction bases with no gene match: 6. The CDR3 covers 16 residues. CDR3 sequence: CASSSDPGGSYNEQFF. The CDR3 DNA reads TGTGCCAGCAGTTCCGACCCAGGGGGCTCCTACAATGAGCAGTTCTTC.

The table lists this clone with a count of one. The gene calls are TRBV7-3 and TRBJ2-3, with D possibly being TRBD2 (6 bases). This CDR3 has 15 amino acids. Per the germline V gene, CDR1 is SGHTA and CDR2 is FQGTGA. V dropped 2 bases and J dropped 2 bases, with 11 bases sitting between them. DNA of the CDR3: TGTGCCAGCAGCTTATGGGCTAGCGACACAGATACGCAGTATTTT. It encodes CASSLWASDTDTQYF.

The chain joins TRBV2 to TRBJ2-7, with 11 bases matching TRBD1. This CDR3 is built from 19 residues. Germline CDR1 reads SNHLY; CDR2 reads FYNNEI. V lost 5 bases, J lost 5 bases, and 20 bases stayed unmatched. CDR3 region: CASSTTRTGGDPQADEQYF. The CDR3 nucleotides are TGTGCCAGCAGTACTACCAGGACAGGGGGCGACCCACAGGCCGACGAGCAGTACTTC.

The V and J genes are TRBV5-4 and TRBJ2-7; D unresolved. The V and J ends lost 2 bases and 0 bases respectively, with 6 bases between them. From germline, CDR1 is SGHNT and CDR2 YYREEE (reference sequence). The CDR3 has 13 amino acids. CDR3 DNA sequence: TGTGCCAGCAGCTTAACGAGCTCCTACGAGCAGTACTTC. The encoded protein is CASSLTSSYEQYF.

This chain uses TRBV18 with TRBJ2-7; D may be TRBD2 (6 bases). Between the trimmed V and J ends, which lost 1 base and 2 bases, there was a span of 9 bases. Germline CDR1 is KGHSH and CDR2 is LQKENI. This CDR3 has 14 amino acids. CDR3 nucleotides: TGTGCCAGCTCACCACAGGAGGGTGCCTACGAGCAGTACTTC. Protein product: CASSPQEGAYEQYF.

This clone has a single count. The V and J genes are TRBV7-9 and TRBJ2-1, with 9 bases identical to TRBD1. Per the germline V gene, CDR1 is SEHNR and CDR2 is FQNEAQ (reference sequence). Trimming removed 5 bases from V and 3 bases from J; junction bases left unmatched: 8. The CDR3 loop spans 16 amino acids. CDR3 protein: CASSRIPGQGYNEQFF. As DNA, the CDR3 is TGTGCCAGCAGCCGTATCCCGGGACAGGGCTACAATGAGCAGTTCTTC. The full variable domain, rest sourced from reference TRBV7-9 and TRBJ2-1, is DTGVSQNPRHKITKRGQNVTFRCDPISEHNRLYWYRQTLGQGPEFLTYFQNEAQLEKSRLLSDRFSAERPKGSFSTLEIQRTEQGDSAMYLCASSRIPGQGYNEQFFGPGTRLTVL.

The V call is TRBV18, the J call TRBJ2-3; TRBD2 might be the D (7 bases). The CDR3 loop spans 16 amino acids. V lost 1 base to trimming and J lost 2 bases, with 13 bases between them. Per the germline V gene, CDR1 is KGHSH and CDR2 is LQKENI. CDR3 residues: CASSPLGGGYTDTQYF. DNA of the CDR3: TGTGCCAGCTCACCACTGGGAGGGGGATACACAGATACGCAGTATTTT.

The CDR3 sequence is CASSPRDRAYEQYF. In DNA form, the CDR3 reads TGTGCCAGCAGCCCCCGGGACAGAGCCTACGAGCAGTACTTC. This chain joins TRBV11-3 and TRBJ2-7, with 7 positions matching TRBD1. J was trimmed by 2 bases and V by 5 bases; bases with no gene match: 6. The CDR3 sequence is 14 residues long. The germline gives CDR1 SGHNT, CDR2 YENEEA.

The CDR3 protein is CASSLGRGETQYF. DNA for the CDR3: TGTGCCAGCAGCTTGGGAAGGGGAGAGACCCAGTACTTC. V gene TRBV5-4 combines with J gene TRBJ2-5; a possible D gene is TRBD1 (5 bases). CDR1 SGHNT and CDR2 YYREEE come from the germline V gene (reference sequence). CDR3 length equals 13 residues. V shed 0 bases and J shed 4 bases, with 7 bases lying between them.

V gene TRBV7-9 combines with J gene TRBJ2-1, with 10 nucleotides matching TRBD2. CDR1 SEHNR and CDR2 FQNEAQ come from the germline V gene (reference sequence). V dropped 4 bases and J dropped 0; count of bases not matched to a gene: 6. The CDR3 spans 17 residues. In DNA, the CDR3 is TGTGCCAGCAGCTCGATAACTAGCGGGAACTCCTACAATGAGCAGTTCTTC. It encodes CASSSITSGNSYNEQFF.